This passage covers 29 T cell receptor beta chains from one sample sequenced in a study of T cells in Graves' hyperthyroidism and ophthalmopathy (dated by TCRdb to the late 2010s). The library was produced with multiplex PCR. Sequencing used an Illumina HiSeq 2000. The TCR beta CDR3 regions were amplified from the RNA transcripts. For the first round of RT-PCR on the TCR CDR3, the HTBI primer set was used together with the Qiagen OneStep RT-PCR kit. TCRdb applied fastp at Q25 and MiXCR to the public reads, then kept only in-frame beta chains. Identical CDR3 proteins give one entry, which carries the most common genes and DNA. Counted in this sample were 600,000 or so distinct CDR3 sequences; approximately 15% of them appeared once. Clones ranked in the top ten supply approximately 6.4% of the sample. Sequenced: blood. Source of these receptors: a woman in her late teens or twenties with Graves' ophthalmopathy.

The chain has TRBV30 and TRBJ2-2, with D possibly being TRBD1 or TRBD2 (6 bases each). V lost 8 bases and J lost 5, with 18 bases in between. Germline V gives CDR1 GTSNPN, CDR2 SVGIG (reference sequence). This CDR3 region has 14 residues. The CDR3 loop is CAQRSGGGTGELFF. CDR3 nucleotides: TGTGCCCAGAGGAGCGGAGGGGGGACCGGGGAGCTGTTTTTT.

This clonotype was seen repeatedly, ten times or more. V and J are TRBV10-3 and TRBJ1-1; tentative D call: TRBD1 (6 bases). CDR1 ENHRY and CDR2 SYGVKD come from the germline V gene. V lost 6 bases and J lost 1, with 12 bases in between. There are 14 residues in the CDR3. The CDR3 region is CAISNREANTEAFF. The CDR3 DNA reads TGTGCCATCAGCAACAGGGAGGCGAACACTGAAGCTTTCTTT.

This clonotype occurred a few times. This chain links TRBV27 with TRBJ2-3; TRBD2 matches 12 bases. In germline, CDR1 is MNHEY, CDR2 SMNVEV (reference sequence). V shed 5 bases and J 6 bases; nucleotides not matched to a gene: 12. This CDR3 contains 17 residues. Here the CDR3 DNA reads TGTGCCAGCAGTCCGCTACTAGCGGGAGGCGGAGGCGATACGCAGTATTTT. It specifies CASSPLLAGGGGDTQYF.

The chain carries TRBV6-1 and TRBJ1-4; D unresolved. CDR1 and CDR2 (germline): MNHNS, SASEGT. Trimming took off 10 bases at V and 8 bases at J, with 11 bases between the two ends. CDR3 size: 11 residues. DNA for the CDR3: TGTGCCATCCGATCCCCGGAAAAACTGTTTTTT. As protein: CAIRSPEKLFF.

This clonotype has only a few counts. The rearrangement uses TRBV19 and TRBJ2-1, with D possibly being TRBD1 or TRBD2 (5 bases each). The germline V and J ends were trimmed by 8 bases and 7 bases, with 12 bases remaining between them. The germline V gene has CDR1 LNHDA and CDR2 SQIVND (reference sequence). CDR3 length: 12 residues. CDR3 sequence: CASGTKGNEQFF. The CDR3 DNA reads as TGTGCCAGTGGGACGAAGGGGAATGAGCAGTTCTTC.

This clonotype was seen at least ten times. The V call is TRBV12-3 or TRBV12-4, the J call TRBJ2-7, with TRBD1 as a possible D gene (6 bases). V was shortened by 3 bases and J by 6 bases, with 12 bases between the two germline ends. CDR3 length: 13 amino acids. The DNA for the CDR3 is TGTGCCAGCAGTTTGGGCAGGGGTGGCGAGCAGTACTTC. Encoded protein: CASSLGRGGEQYF.

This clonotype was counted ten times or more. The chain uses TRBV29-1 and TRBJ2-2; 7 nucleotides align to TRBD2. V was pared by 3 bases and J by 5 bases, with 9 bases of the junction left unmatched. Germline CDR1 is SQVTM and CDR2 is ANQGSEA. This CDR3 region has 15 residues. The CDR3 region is CSVEWAGAATGELFF. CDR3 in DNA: TGCAGCGTTGAGTGGGCGGGAGCGGCGACCGGGGAGCTGTTTTTT.

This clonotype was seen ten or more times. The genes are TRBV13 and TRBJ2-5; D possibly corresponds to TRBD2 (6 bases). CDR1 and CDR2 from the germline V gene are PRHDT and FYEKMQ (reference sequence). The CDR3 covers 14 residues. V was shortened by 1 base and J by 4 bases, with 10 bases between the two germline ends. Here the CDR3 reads CASSLEASVETQYF. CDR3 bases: TGTGCCAGCAGCTTAGAGGCTAGCGTAGAGACCCAGTACTTC. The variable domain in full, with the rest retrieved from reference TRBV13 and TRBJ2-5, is AAGVIQSPRHLIKEKRETATLKCYPIPRHDTVYWYQQGPGQDPQFLISFYEKMQSDKGSIPDRFSAQQFSDYHSELNMSSLELGDSALYFCASSLEASVETQYFGPGTRLLVL.

The CDR3 sequence is CSVYGERGTYEQYF. The CDR3 DNA reads TGCAGCGTTTACGGAGAGCGGGGGACCTACGAGCAGTACTTC. This sequence joins TRBV29-1 and TRBJ2-7; TRBD2 matches 8 bases. CDR1 is SQVTM and CDR2 is ANQGSEA in the germline V gene. The CDR3 is 14 amino acids. The junction had 8 bases not matched to a gene; V was cut back by 5 bases and J by 2 bases.

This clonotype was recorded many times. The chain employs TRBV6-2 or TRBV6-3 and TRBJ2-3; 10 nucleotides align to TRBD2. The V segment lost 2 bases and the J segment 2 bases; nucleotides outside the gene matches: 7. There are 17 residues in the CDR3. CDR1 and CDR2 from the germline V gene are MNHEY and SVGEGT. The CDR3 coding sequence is TGTGCCAGCAGTTACGCCGGGACTAGCGATTCCACAGATACGCAGTATTTT. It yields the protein CASSYAGTSDSTDTQYF.

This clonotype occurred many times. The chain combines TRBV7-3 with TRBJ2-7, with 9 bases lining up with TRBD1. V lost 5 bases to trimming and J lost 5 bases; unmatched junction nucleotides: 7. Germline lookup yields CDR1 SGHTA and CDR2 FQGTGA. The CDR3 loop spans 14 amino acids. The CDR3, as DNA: TGTGCCAGCAGCCGAGGACAGGGGAACAACGAGCAGTACTTC. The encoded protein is CASSRGQGNNEQYF.

CDR3 loop: CASSLGRPSSGNTIYF. In DNA, the CDR3 is TGTGCCAGCAGCTTAGGGCGCCCAAGCTCTGGAAACACCATATATTTT. The chain is built from TRBV7-2 and TRBJ1-3; no clear D. This CDR3 contains 16 residues. The ends were cut back, 1 base at V and 0 bases at J, with 10 bases in the middle. Looked up from germline, CDR1 is SGHTA and CDR2 is FQGNSA. The variable domain in full, with the rest retrieved from reference TRBV7-2 and TRBJ1-3, is GAGVSQSPSNKVTEKGKDVELRCDPISGHTALYWYRQSLGQGLEFLIYFQGNSAPDKSGLPSDRFSAERTGGSVSTLTIQRTQQEDSAVYLCASSLGRPSSGNTIYFGEGSWLTVV.

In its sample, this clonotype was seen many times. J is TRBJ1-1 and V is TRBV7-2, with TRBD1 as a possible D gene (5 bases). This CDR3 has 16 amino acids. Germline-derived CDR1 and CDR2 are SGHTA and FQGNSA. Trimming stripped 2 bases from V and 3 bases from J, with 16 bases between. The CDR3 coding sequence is TGTGCCAGCAGCTTATTGGCGAGGGTGGGGGACACTGAAGCTTTCTTT. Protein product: CASSLLARVGDTEAFF. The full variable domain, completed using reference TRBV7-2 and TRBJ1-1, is GAGVSQSPSNKVTEKGKDVELRCDPISGHTALYWYRQSLGQGLEFLIYFQGNSAPDKSGLPSDRFSAERTGGSVSTLTIQRTQQEDSAVYLCASSLLARVGDTEAFFGQGTRLTVV.

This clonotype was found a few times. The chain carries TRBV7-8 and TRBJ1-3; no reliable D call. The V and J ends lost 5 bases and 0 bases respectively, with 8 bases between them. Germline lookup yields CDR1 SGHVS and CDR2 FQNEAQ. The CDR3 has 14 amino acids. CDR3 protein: CASSPQSSGNTIYF. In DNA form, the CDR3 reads TGTGCCAGCAGCCCACAAAGCTCTGGAAACACCATATATTTT.

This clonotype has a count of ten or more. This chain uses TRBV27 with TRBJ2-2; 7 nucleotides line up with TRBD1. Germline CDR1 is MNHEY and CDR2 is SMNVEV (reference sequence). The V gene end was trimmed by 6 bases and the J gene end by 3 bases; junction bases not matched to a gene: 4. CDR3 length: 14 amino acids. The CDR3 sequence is CASRPDRDTGELFF. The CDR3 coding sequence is TGTGCCAGCAGACCCGACAGGGACACCGGGGAGCTGTTTTTT.

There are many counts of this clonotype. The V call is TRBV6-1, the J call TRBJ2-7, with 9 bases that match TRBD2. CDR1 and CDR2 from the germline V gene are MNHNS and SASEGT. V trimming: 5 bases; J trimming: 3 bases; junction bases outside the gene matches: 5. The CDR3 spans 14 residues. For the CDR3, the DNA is TGTGCCAGCAGTATTGGCGGGAGGGACTACGAGCAGTACTTC. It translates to CASSIGGRDYEQYF.

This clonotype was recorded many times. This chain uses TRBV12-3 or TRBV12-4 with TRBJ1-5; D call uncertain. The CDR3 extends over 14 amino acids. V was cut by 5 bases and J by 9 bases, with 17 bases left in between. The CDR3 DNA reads TGTGCCAGCAGTCCGCGCCCCTTTAAGGGGCCCCAGCATTTT. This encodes CASSPRPFKGPQHF.

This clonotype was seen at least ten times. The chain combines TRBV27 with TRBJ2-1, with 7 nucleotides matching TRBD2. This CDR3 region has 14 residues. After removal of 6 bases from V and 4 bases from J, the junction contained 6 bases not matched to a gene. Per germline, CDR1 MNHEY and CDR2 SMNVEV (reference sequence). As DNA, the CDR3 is TGTGCCAGCAGCCAATCGCGGGGGTACAATGAGCAGTTCTTC. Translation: CASSQSRGYNEQFF.

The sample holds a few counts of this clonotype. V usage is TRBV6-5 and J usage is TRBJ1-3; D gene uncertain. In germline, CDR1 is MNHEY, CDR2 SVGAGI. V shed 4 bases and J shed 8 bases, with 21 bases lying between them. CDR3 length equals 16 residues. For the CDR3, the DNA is TGTGCCAGCAGTTCCCCGGGTCGGGGTTTAGGGTACACCATATATTTT. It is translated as CASSSPGRGLGYTIYF.

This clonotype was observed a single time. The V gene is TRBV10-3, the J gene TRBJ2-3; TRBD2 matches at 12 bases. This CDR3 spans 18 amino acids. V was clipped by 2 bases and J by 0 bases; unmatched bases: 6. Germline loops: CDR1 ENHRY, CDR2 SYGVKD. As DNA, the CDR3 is TGTGCCATCAGTGAGACTAGCGGGAGGAACCCTAGCACAGATACGCAGTATTTT. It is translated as CAISETSGRNPSTDTQYF.

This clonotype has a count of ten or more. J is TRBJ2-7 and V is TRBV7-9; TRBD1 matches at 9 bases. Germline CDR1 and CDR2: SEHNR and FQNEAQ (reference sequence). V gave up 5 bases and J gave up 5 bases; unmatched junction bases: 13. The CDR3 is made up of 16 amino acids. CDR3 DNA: TGTGCCAGCAGCGGGTACCCCGGGACAGGGAATAACGAGCAGTACTTC. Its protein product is CASSGYPGTGNNEQYF.

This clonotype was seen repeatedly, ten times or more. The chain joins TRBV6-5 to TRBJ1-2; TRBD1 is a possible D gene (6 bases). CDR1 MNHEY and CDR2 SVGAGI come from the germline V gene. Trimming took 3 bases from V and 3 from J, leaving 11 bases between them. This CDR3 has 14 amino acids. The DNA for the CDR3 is TGTGCCAGCAGTTATCAGGACAGTGACTATGGCTACACCTTC. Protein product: CASSYQDSDYGYTF.

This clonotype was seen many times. The CDR3 nucleotides are TGTGCCAGCAGCCCTGCGGGAGGGCGAGAGACCCAGTACTTC. Protein sequence: CASSPAGGRETQYF. The chain has TRBV27 and TRBJ2-5, with 9 nucleotides matching TRBD2. J was trimmed by 4 bases and V by 6 bases; bases with no gene match: 6. Per germline, CDR1 MNHEY and CDR2 SMNVEV (reference sequence). The CDR3 contains 14 residues.

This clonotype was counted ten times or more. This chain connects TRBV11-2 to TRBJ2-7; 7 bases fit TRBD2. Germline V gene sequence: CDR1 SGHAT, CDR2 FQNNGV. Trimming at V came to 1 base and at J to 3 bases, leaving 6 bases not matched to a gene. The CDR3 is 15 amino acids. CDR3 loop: CASSLVGGEGYEQYF. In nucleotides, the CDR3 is TGTGCCAGCAGCTTAGTGGGCGGGGAGGGCTACGAGCAGTACTTC. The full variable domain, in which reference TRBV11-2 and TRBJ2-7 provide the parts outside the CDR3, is EAGVAQSPRYKIIEKRQSVAFWCNPISGHATLYWYQQILGQGPKLLIQFQNNGVVDDSQLPKDRFSAERLKGVDSTLKIQPAKLEDSAVYLCASSLVGGEGYEQYFGPGTRLTVT.

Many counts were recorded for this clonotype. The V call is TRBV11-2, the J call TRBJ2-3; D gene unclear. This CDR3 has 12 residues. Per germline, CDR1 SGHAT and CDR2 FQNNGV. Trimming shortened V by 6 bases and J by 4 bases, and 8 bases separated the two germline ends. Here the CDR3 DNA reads TGTGCCAGCAGTCCTGCCCCAGATACGCAGTATTTT. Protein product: CASSPAPDTQYF.

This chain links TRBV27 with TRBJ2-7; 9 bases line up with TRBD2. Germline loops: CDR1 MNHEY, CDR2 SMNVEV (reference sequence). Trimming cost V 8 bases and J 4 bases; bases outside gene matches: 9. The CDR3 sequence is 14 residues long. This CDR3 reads CASGRAGGLYEQYF. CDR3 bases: TGTGCCAGCGGAAGAGCGGGAGGTTTGTACGAGCAGTACTTC.

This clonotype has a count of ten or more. Here the CDR3 DNA reads TGTGCCAGCTCCCCCGTGACAGGGGGAGTTGAAAAACTGTTTTTT. Translating gives CASSPVTGGVEKLFF. This chain links TRBV18 with TRBJ1-4, with 9 nucleotides matching TRBD1. Germline V gene lookup returns CDR1 KGHSH and CDR2 LQKENI. This CDR3 has 15 residues. The J segment lost 7 bases and the V segment lost 6 bases, leaving 9 bases of the junction unmatched.

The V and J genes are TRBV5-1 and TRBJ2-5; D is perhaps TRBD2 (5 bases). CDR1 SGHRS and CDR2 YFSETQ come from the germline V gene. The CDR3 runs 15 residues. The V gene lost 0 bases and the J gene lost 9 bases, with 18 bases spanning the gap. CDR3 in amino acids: CASSLALSGTKAQYF. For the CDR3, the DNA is TGCGCCAGCAGCTTGGCTTTGAGCGGCACAAAAGCCCAGTACTTC.

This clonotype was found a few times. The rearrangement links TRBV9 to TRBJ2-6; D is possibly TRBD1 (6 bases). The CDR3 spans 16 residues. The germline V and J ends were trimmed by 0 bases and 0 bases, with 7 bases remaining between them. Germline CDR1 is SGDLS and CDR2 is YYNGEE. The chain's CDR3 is CASSVDRVSGANVLTF. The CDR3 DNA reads TGTGCCAGCAGCGTAGACAGGGTCTCTGGGGCCAACGTCCTGACTTTC. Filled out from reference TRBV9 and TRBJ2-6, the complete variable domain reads DSGVTQTPKHLITATGQRVTLRCSPRSGDLSVYWYQQSLDQGLQFLIQYYNGEERAKGNILERFSAQQFPDLHSELNLSSLELGDSALYFCASSVDRVSGANVLTFGAGSRLTVL.